Included here is one T cell receptor (beta chain) sequence, with context. What it recognizes is unknown. The CDR3 extends over 15 amino acids. CDR1 is MGHDK and CDR2 is SYGVNS in the germline V gene. V dropped 6 bases and J dropped 2 bases, with 17 bases sitting between them. The sample is drawn from a study of CD8+ T cells in alopecia areata. Study outcomes and limitations: Lesional tissue from the scalp (especially in alopecia totalis/universalis) showed higher clonality than normal scalp.

In each case, RNA was isolated and then reverse transcribed into cDNA as the sequencing template. The data were produced by immunoSEQ multiplex PCR, yet TCRdb's version contains in-frame clones alone and is incomplete. The table lists around 100,000 clones, 55% of them singletons, with roughly 9% in the top ten. The receptor comes from a human donor in good health. Sequencing was performed on CD4+ T cells sorted from blood. This rearrangement joins TRBV25-1 to TRBJ2-7; D call uncertain. The CDR3 reads CASSAGPHEAYEQYF. The CDR3 nucleotides are TGTGCCAGCAGCGCCGGCCCCCATGAGGCCTACGAGCAGTACTTC.